These 26 T cell receptor beta chains were all obtained from the same sample, sequenced in a study of blood T cell repertoires in COVID-19. Only in-frame clones appear in the TCRdb table, and some are missing; sequencing was by immunoSEQ multiplex PCR. The data contain 300,000 to 400,000 clones, about 90% of them singletons. The specimen was peripheral blood. Receptor source: a woman between 45 and 60 years old who had recovered from COVID-19.

The chain couples TRBV27 to TRBJ1-2, with 10 bases that match TRBD1. Germline CDR1 is MNHEY and CDR2 is SMNVEV (reference sequence). V lost 6 bases and J lost 8; bases outside the gene matches: 12. The CDR3 extends over 15 amino acids. The CDR3 DNA reads TGTGCCAGCAGAAATGCGGGACAGGGGATGGGAGGCTACACCTTC. Its translation is CASRNAGQGMGGYTF.

CDR3: CASRTPRYEQYF. The CDR3 nucleotides are TGTGCCAGCAGAACCCCTAGGTACGAGCAGTACTTC. This chain links TRBV28 with TRBJ2-7, with D hard to call. V was trimmed by 6 bases and J by 4 bases, leaving 10 bases between them. Germline V gives CDR1 MDHEN, CDR2 SYDVKM. The CDR3 is 12 residues long.

The chain is built from TRBV28 and TRBJ2-1; 7 positions match TRBD2. This CDR3 contains 16 residues. V dropped 3 bases and J dropped 5; count of bases not matched to a gene: 10. CDR1 is MDHEN and CDR2 is SYDVKM in the germline V gene. This chain's CDR3 is CASSFWPGGQHNEQFF. In DNA form, the CDR3 reads TGTGCCAGCAGTTTTTGGCCGGGAGGTCAGCACAATGAGCAGTTCTTC. The whole variable domain, filled in from reference TRBV28 and TRBJ2-1, reads DVKVTQSSRYLVKRTGEKVFLECVQDMDHENMFWYRQDPGLGLRLIYFSYDVKMKEKGDIPEGYSVSREKKERFSLILESASTNQTSMYLCASSFWPGGQHNEQFFGPGTRLTVL.

The chain combines TRBV19 with TRBJ1-1; D unclear. Germline V gives CDR1 LNHDA, CDR2 SQIVND (reference sequence). The CDR3 extends over 14 amino acids. V lost 3 bases to trimming and J lost 5 bases, with 13 bases between them. CDR3 bases: TGTGCCAGTAGTATGAAAGGGCGCGGGACTGAAGCTTTCTTT. Encoded protein: CASSMKGRGTEAFF. The full variable domain, in which reference TRBV19 and TRBJ1-1 provide the parts outside the CDR3, is DGGITQSPKYLFRKEGQNVTLSCEQNLNHDAMYWYRQDPGQGLRLIYYSQIVNDFQKGDIAEGYSVSREKKESFPLTVTSAQKNPTAFYLCASSMKGRGTEAFFGQGTRLTVV.

The J gene is TRBJ1-1, the V gene TRBV15; D uncertain. The CDR3 length is 14 residues. CDR1 and CDR2 from the germline V gene are LNHNV and YYDKDF (reference sequence). Trimming cost V 1 base and J 3 bases, with 9 bases left between them. CDR3 amino acids: CATSRGLSDTEAFF. CDR3 sequence (DNA): TGTGCCACCAGCAGAGGGTTGTCGGACACTGAAGCTTTCTTT.

The sample holds many counts of this clone. The genes are TRBV5-1 and TRBJ2-1; maybe TRBD1 (6 bases). Trimming left V 3 bases short and J 2 bases short, with 12 bases between. CDR1 is SGHRS, CDR2 YFSETQ, per germline. This CDR3 region has 15 residues. This chain's CDR3 is CASSWGQPPYNEQFF. CDR3 nucleotide sequence: TGCGCCAGCAGCTGGGGACAACCGCCCTACAATGAGCAGTTCTTC.

The chain has TRBV5-1 and TRBJ1-1; D uncertain. CDR1 and CDR2 from the germline V gene are SGHRS and YFSETQ. V gave up 4 bases and J gave up 0 bases, with 16 bases separating them. CDR3 length equals 16 residues. CDR3 sequence (DNA): TGCGCCAGCAGCCAATCCGGACTCTTCATGAACACTGAAGCTTTCTTT. It yields the protein CASSQSGLFMNTEAFF.

This chain links TRBV28 with TRBJ1-1, with a possible D match to TRBD1 (5 bases). The CDR3 totals 14 residues. The V gene's germline CDR1 is MDHEN and CDR2 SYDVKM. The V end lost 7 bases, the J end lost 1 base, and 13 bases lay between the germline ends. The CDR3 loop reads CASIVRQGNTEAFF. CDR3 coding DNA: TGTGCCAGCATCGTGAGGCAGGGGAACACTGAAGCTTTCTTT.

The genes are TRBV4-3 and TRBJ2-1; D gene ambiguous. CDR1 and CDR2 from the germline V gene are LGHNA and YSLEER. The V and J ends lost 1 base and 8 bases respectively, with 9 bases between them. The CDR3 sequence is 13 residues long. CDR3: CASSQGQVYEQFF. The CDR3 DNA reads TGCGCCAGCAGCCAAGGGCAGGTATATGAGCAGTTCTTC.

This chain connects TRBV25-1 to TRBJ1-3; a possible D gene is TRBD1 (6 bases). Germline V CDR1 and CDR2: MGHDK, SYGVNS. CDR3 length equals 17 residues. Deletions cut 1 base from V and 3 bases from J, with 16 bases between. The CDR3 spells CASSELGRGADGNTIYF. CDR3 sequence (DNA): TGTGCCAGCAGTGAATTGGGGCGGGGGGCGGATGGAAACACCATATATTTT.

The chain carries TRBV5-4 and TRBJ2-3; 7 nucleotides align to TRBD2. After removal of 4 bases from V and 2 bases from J, the junction contained 13 bases not matched to a gene. CDR3 size: 17 residues. Germline V CDR1 and CDR2: SGHNT, YYREEE (reference sequence). The CDR3 nucleotides are TGTGCCAGCAGCCGACTGGGGGGGGAATCGGCCACAGATACGCAGTATTTT. Its translation: CASSRLGGESATDTQYF.

In the case of this clone: Germline and junction disagree at one end, which may indicate a read error. The genes are TRBV6-6 and TRBJ2-7, with a tentative D call TRBD2 (6 bases). CDR1 and CDR2 (germline): MNHNY, SVGAGI (reference sequence). The CDR3 is 12 residues long. CDR3 sequence reads: CASSYPEGIWAF. The CDR3 DNA sequence: TGTGCCAGCAGTTACCCGGAGGGAATCTGGGCCTTC.

This clone showed up just a few times. The rearrangement joins TRBV28 to TRBJ2-7; 7 bases are shared with TRBD1. Germline CDR1 MDHEN, CDR2 SYDVKM. This CDR3 region has 14 residues. V shed 8 bases, J shed 6 bases, and the junction held 13 bases outside the gene matches. Written as DNA, the CDR3 is TGTGCCAGCGGGAGCTCCCCAGGGGGAAGCGAGCAGTACTTC. It encodes CASGSSPGGSEQYF.

The genes are TRBV6-5 and TRBJ2-1; D is possibly TRBD2 (5 bases). Germline V gives CDR1 MNHEY, CDR2 SVGAGI. Trimming cost V 6 bases and J 1 base, with 13 bases left between them. The CDR3 covers 15 residues. CDR3 coding DNA: TGTGCCAGCAGGAGGGTTGTAGGGTCCTACAATGAGCAGTTCTTC. This codes for CASRRVVGSYNEQFF.

V is TRBV2 and J is TRBJ2-1; TRBD2 matches at 13 bases. Germline values: CDR1 SNHLY, CDR2 FYNNEI. The CDR3 is 16 amino acids. J gave up 4 bases and V 6 bases, and 6 bases lay outside the gene matches. CDR3 protein: CASRKLAGGRYNEQFF. CDR3 in DNA: TGTGCCAGCAGAAAACTAGCGGGAGGGAGGTACAATGAGCAGTTCTTC. Based on the CDR3 plus reference TRBV2 and TRBJ2-1, the full variable domain is EPEVTQTPSHQVTQMGQEVILRCVPISNHLYFYWYRQILGQKVEFLVSFYNNEISEKSEIFDDQFSVERPDGSNFTLKIRSTKLEDSAMYFCASRKLAGGRYNEQFFGPGTRLTVL.

The genes are TRBV19 and TRBJ2-1, with TRBD2 as a possible D gene (6 bases). The CDR3 is 13 residues long. V was clipped by 5 bases and J by 8 bases, with 13 bases between them. Germline V gene lookup returns CDR1 LNHDA and CDR2 SQIVND (reference sequence). The chain's CDR3 is CASSRRDWDEQFF. CDR3 nucleotides: TGTGCCAGTAGTCGGCGGGACTGGGATGAGCAGTTCTTC.

The V and J genes are TRBV15 and TRBJ1-4; TRBD1 might be the D (5 bases). V shed 0 bases and J shed 5 bases, with 10 bases lying between them. This CDR3 is built from 15 residues. In germline, CDR1 is LNHNV, CDR2 YYDKDF (reference sequence). The CDR3 nucleotides read TGTGCCACCAGCAGAGACAGGGCAGGGAATGAAAAACTGTTTTTT. Encoded protein: CATSRDRAGNEKLFF.

As to this clone: The junction and the germline gene differ at one end; a read error may be behind it. The chain is built from TRBV7-7 and TRBJ2-5, with 14 bases that match TRBD2. The V gene's germline CDR1 is SSHAT and CDR2 FNYEAQ (reference sequence). The CDR3 runs 15 residues. The CDR3 region is CASSFGLAGGETQYF. DNA for the CDR3: TGTGCTAGCAGCTTCGGACTAGCGGGAGGCGAGACCCAGTACTTC. The complete variable domain, with remaining parts taken from reference TRBV7-7 and TRBJ2-5, reads GAGVSQSPRYKVTKRGQDVTLRCDPISSHATLYWYQQALGQGPEFLTYFNYEAQPDKSGLPSDRFSAERPEGSISTLTIQRTEQRDSAMYRCASSFGLAGGETQYFGPGTRLLVL.

This chain connects TRBV6-4 to TRBJ1-6, with D unresolved. Germline CDR1 is MRHNA and CDR2 is SNTAGT. Trimming removed 2 bases at V and 7 bases at J, with 6 bases between. The CDR3 loop spans 13 amino acids. In DNA form, the CDR3 reads TGTGCCAGCAGTGACAACAGAAATTCACCCCTCCACTTT. The encoded protein is CASSDNRNSPLHF.

The chain carries TRBV15 and TRBJ2-7, with D unresolved. Germline V CDR1 and CDR2: LNHNV, YYDKDF (reference sequence). V lost 7 bases and J 0 bases, leaving 13 bases between the germline ends. The CDR3 spans 14 residues. The CDR3 here is CATTTRHNSYEQYF. For the CDR3, the DNA is TGTGCCACCACAACCAGACATAACTCCTACGAGCAGTACTTC.

The chain is built from TRBV29-1 and TRBJ2-3; D not certain. The ends were cut back, 6 bases at V and 5 bases at J, with 15 bases in the middle. This CDR3 has 13 residues. CDR1 is SQVTM, CDR2 ANQGSEA, per germline. The CDR3: CSVYYPLGDTQYF. Written as DNA, the CDR3 is TGCAGCGTCTACTACCCCCTGGGAGATACGCAGTATTTT.

This clone was seen a handful of times. V usage is TRBV7-8 and J usage is TRBJ2-2; a possible D gene is TRBD1 (5 bases). The CDR3 runs to 16 residues. Germline V CDR1 and CDR2: SGHVS, FQNEAQ. V was cut by 5 bases and J by 6 bases, with 19 bases left in between. The DNA for the CDR3 is TGTGCCAGCAGCGCCCAGGGTGGGATTTACCCCGGGGAGCTGTTTTTT. Translation gives CASSAQGGIYPGELFF.

The genes are TRBV14 and TRBJ1-2; D may be TRBD1 (6 bases). Trimming stripped 3 bases from V and 7 bases from J, with 12 bases between. This CDR3 is built from 13 residues. The V gene's germline CDR1 is SGHDN and CDR2 FVKESK. CDR3 DNA: TGTGCCAGCAGCCAGTATGGGGGCGCTGGCTACACCTTC. The encoded protein is CASSQYGGAGYTF.

The V and J genes are TRBV19 and TRBJ1-2; D remains ambiguous. This CDR3 is built from 12 residues. V was clipped by 10 bases and J by 7 bases, with 16 bases between them. Per germline, CDR1 LNHDA and CDR2 SQIVND (reference sequence). Here the CDR3 reads CATQFWASGYTF. Written as DNA, the CDR3 is TGTGCCACTCAGTTTTGGGCGTCTGGCTACACCTTC.

This sequence joins TRBV7-3 and TRBJ1-4, with no clear D. The CDR3 is 17 amino acids. Germline V gene lookup returns CDR1 SGHTA and CDR2 FQGTGA. V lost 0 bases and J lost 0, with 11 bases in between. CDR3 loop: CASSLTEQQTTNEKLFF. The CDR3 DNA reads as TGTGCCAGCAGCTTAACCGAACAACAGACAACTAATGAAAAACTGTTTTTT.

V gene TRBV9 combines with J gene TRBJ2-1, with D possibly being TRBD1 (6 bases). V was pared by 0 bases and J by 9 bases, with 13 bases between. The CDR3 is 14 residues long. Germline V CDR1 and CDR2: SGDLS, YYNGEE. In DNA form, the CDR3 reads TGTGCCAGCAGCGTAGCACAGGGAGTAGGTGAGCAGTTCTTC. Translating gives CASSVAQGVGEQFF.